What follows are 17 T cell receptor beta chains derived from one specimen sequenced in a study of tumor-infiltrating lymphocytes in primary liver carcinoma. Synthesis of TCR beta cDNA was carried out from 500 ng total RNA with a constant-region primer. The TCR beta library was amplified through three nested multiplex PCR rounds in a modified ARM-PCR procedure. Primers for the first two PCR rounds were TRBV1-TRBV30 forward primers and a C-beta reverse primer (approximately 10 cycles per round). TCRdb called the multiplex PCR reads again in MiXCR, with one record for every CDR3 protein. The sample includes about 84,000 distinct CDR3 sequences, 72% of them seen just once. Investigators took RNA and DNA out together from roughly 20-30 mg of unsorted bulk tissue. The sample was liver tumor tissue from sampling region 1. Specified subset: tumor region T1, superior pole. These receptors were taken from a middle-aged man with primary liver carcinoma and hepatitis B virus infection.

This clonotype was counted ten times or more. V usage is TRBV6-6 and J usage is TRBJ2-6, with no clear D. In germline, CDR1 is MNHNY, CDR2 SVGAGI (reference sequence). V was cut by 5 bases and J by 1 base, with 9 bases left in between. There are 15 residues in the CDR3. CDR3 sequence reads: CASSPRISGANVLTF. CDR3 nucleotides: TGTGCCAGCAGTCCGAGGATTTCTGGGGCCAACGTCCTGACTTTC.

On this clonotype itself: A much larger clonotype is one base distant, so this may be a read error. J is TRBJ1-4 and V is TRBV28; 7 nucleotides line up with TRBD1. Germline loops: CDR1 MDHEN, CDR2 SYDVKM. The CDR3 runs to 14 residues. V was pared by 6 bases and J by 8 bases, with 9 bases of the junction left unmatched. The CDR3 sequence is CASSRDRASEKLFF. The CDR3 nucleotides read TGTGCCAGCAGCAGAGACAGGGCATCCGAAAAACTGTTTTTT.

Of note for this clonotype: This may arise from a read error, as a much more abundant clone is one base away. The V call is TRBV28, the J call TRBJ2-7, with 9 bases identical to TRBD2. CDR1 MDHEN and CDR2 SYDVKM come from the germline V gene. There are 15 residues in the CDR3. CDR3 coding DNA: TGTGCCAGCAGTTTTACGGCGGGAGGGGACTACGAGCAGCACTTC. As protein: CASSFTAGGDYEQHF.

This clonotype was recorded at least ten times. The chain recombines TRBV5-5 with TRBJ1-1; weak D call: TRBD1 (6 bases). Germline assignment: CDR1 SGHKS and CDR2 YYEKEE (reference sequence). The germline V and J ends were trimmed by 4 bases and 0 bases, with 13 bases remaining between them. This CDR3 spans 15 amino acids. Here the CDR3 reads CASSPTGQMNTEAFF. The CDR3 DNA follows: TGTGCCAGCAGCCCGACTGGACAGATGAACACTGAAGCTTTCTTT.

In its sample, this clonotype was seen a few times. The CDR3 DNA is TGTGCCAGCAGTCCTGGGGGCGCATCCGAGACCCAGTACTTC. Residues: CASSPGGASETQYF. This chain joins TRBV28 and TRBJ2-5, with D possibly matching TRBD1 (6 bases). This CDR3 comprises 14 residues. Germline CDR1 reads MDHEN; CDR2 reads SYDVKM. The ends were cut back, 5 bases at V and 5 bases at J, with 15 bases in the middle.

Turning to this clonotype: Mismatch with germline at one junction end may stem from a read error. CDR3 in amino acids: CASSRTDYHEQFF. CDR3 DNA sequence: TGTGCCAGCAGTCGTACAGATTACCATGAGCAGTTCTTT. This chain uses TRBV11-3 with TRBJ2-1; D not certain. Germline V CDR1 and CDR2: SGHNT, YENEEA. The CDR3 consists of 13 residues.

Worth noting for this clonotype: The junction departs from the called germline gene at one end, perhaps through a read error. The V call is TRBV14, the J call TRBJ2-1; D uncertain. This CDR3 region has 12 residues. Per the germline V gene, CDR1 is SGHDN and CDR2 is FVKESK. This chain's CDR3 is CVSSALVGEQFF. The CDR3 region has the DNA TGTGTCAGCAGTGCCCTAGTGGGGGAGCAGTTCTTC.

CDR3 region: CASSYSGFATDTQYF. The DNA of the CDR3 is TGTGCCAGCAGTTACTCGGGTTTTGCCACAGATACGCAGTATTTT. The chain links TRBV6-6 to TRBJ2-3; no definite D call. Germline V gene sequence: CDR1 MNHNY, CDR2 SVGAGI (reference sequence). V dropped 0 bases and J dropped 2 bases, with 9 bases sitting between them. The CDR3 sequence is 15 residues long.

Of note for this clonotype: A much larger clonotype is one base distant, so this may be a read error. The chain joins TRBV28 to TRBJ2-2; 7 nucleotides agree with TRBD1. Looked up from germline, CDR1 is MDHEN and CDR2 is SYDVKM. The CDR3 covers 14 residues. The CDR3 loop is CASSPTGRTGELLF. CDR3 nucleotide sequence: TGTGCCAGCAGTCCGACAGGGCGGACCGGGGAGCTGCTTTTT.

This clonotype has ten or more counts. The V and J genes are TRBV6-5 and TRBJ1-2; perhaps TRBD1 as D (5 bases). Germline-derived CDR1 and CDR2 are MNHEY and SVGAGI. The CDR3 has 12 residues. Trimming took off 8 bases at V and 8 bases at J, with 15 bases between the two ends. As DNA, the CDR3 is TGTGCCAGCTGTTTCAGGGACGAAGGCTACACCTTC. Translating gives CASCFRDEGYTF.

V usage is TRBV7-9 and J usage is TRBJ2-2; D not certain. The CDR3 loop spans 15 amino acids. Trimming took off 1 base at V and 4 bases at J, with 10 bases between the two ends. Per germline, CDR1 SEHNR and CDR2 FQNEAQ (reference sequence). The CDR3 region has the DNA TGTGCCAGCAGCTTAGGAAGGGTGACCACCGGGGAGCTGTTTTTT. Encoded protein: CASSLGRVTTGELFF.

About this clonotype: This sequence may be a read error, since a much larger clone differs from it by one base. The gene calls are TRBV25-1 and TRBJ2-5, with unresolved D. The CDR3 has 14 amino acids. Per the germline V gene, CDR1 is MGHDK and CDR2 is SYGVNS. The CDR3, as DNA: TGTACCAGCAGTCCCCACACCGGCCAAGAGACCCAGTACTTC. It codes for CTSSPHTGQETQYF. Using reference TRBV25-1 and TRBJ2-5 for the parts outside the CDR3, the full variable domain is EADIYQTPRYLVIGTGKKITLECSQTMGHDKMYWYQQDPGMELHLIHYSYGVNSTEKGDLSSESTVSRIRTEHFPLTLESARPSHTSQYLCTSSPHTGQETQYFGPGTRLLVL.

As regards this clonotype: This CDR3 is missing its conserved last phenylalanine or tryptophan, likely due to a read error. The chain employs TRBV4-2 and TRBJ2-2; D call uncertain. The CDR3 extends over 14 amino acids. Looked up from germline, CDR1 is LGHNA and CDR2 is YNFKEQ. In DNA form, the CDR3 reads TGTGCCAGCAGCCAAGAAGGAAACACCGTGGAGCTGTTTCTT. It yields the protein CASSQEGNTVELFL.

Concerning this clonotype itself: An end of the junction does not agree with germline; a read error may underlie this. The chain carries TRBV6-5 and TRBJ2-2; D remains unclear. The CDR3 length is 15 residues. The V gene's germline CDR1 is MNHEY and CDR2 SVGAGI. The CDR3 sequence: CANSYAVDRTGQLFF. The CDR3, as DNA: TGTGCCAACAGTTACGCAGTGGACCGCACCGGGCAGCTGTTTTTT.

Remarks on this clonotype: The CDR3 ends on some other residue instead of the conserved phenylalanine or tryptophan, so this is likely a read error. The V call is TRBV5-5, the J call TRBJ2-5, with D perhaps matching TRBD1 or TRBD2 (5 bases each). This CDR3 has 17 amino acids. Per germline, CDR1 SGHKS and CDR2 YYEKEE (reference sequence). CDR3 sequence: CASNLGLARGYQETQYL. The DNA of the CDR3 is TGTGCCAGCAACTTGGGGCTAGCAAGAGGATACCAAGAGACCCAGTACTTA.

About this clonotype itself: The junction shows a germline mismatch at one end, possibly a read error. The chain links TRBV20-1 to TRBJ2-2; D assignment may be TRBD1 or TRBD2 (6 bases each). From germline, CDR1 is DFQATT and CDR2 SNEGSKA (reference sequence). The CDR3 runs 17 residues. CDR3 DNA sequence: TGCAGTGCTAGTGGAGGGGGACCGAGAATTATAACCGGGCAGCTGTTTTTT. This sequence encodes CSASGGGPRIITGQLFF.

This clonotype was found once. One end of the junction fails to match germline, which may point to a read error. The chain uses TRBV10-3 and TRBJ2-3; no clear D. The end of the DNA is better explained by TRBJ1-5, so the J call may be wrong. This CDR3 spans 11 amino acids. The germline gives CDR1 ENHRY, CDR2 SYGVKD. CDR3 amino acids: CAISDQDTQHF. The CDR3 region has the DNA TGCGCCATTAGTGATCAAGATACGCAGCATTTT.